Described below is a single T cell receptor beta chain sequence and its context. What antigen it recognizes has not been identified. There are no base qualities to consult, and no much larger clone falls within one base. TCRB CDR3 regions were amplified from roughly 1.8 ug genomic DNA, or all available DNA if less, using the immunoSEQ assay. The multiplex PCR employed 60 forward primers targeting TCR V beta segments and 13 reverse primers targeting J beta segments. Synthetic control templates were spiked into each sample at limiting dilution to estimate reads per starting template. The Illumina HiSeq System generated sequencing reads of 87 bp. Turning to the authors' computational methods: PCR and sequencing errors were removed by a nearest neighbor algorithm that merged closely related sequences. TCR overlap was defined as the percentage of unique tumor TCR beta sequences that were also present in the same patient's peripheral blood. The immuneACCESS repertoire file appears here via TCRdb, limited to in-frame rearrangements. These files lack a portion of the clones; in checked studies, under half of the deficit traces to unresolved V genes, and the cause of the others is not known. Clonal size and the V and J genes are those of that table, whereas D and trimming came from the DNA. Within this sample are tens of thousands of clones, with about 85% of them counted one time only. The top ten constitute more than 8% of the sample.

Including the terminal cysteine and phenylalanine, the CDR3 comprises 19 residues. Only the CDR3 DNA is retained, 57 bases long and in frame from the first base. Relative to germline, V is missing 5 bases and J is missing 0 bases, with 12 bases of the junction outside any gene match. Looking up the germline V gene yields CDR1 SGHRS and CDR2 YFSETQ. This record belongs to a study of glioma-infiltrating T cells after dendritic cell vaccination (dated by TCRdb to about 2016). In terms of the full investigation: The cohort included some 15 glioblastoma patients drawn from Phase I and II dendritic cell vaccination trials, of whom 9 were newly diagnosed and 6 had recurrent disease. The vaccine consisted of monocyte-derived dendritic cells cultured about 7 days with IL-4 and GM-CSF, then pulsed overnight with autologous tumor lysate. Each patient was given three intradermal dendritic cell vaccine injections, spaced two weeks apart, in the arm below the axilla. TCR sequencing metrics, including TIL content and tumor-blood repertoire overlap, were correlated with survival after dendritic cell vaccination. In glioblastoma patients vaccinated with dendritic cells, deep sequencing of TCR beta CDR3 regions served to measure tumor-infiltrating lymphocyte content and to compare repertoires between tumor and blood. Between the early 2000s and the early 2010s, patients were given autologous tumor lysate-pulsed dendritic cell vaccination. The paper's findings and limits, for the study overall: Longer time to progression and overall survival after dendritic cell vaccination were predicted by higher estimated pretreatment TIL content. TCR clonality showed no direct relationship with survival, which suggests that a diverse polyclonal response may be important. The TCR overlap response model with three groups was called speculative and said to need prospective validation. The cohort was small and heterogeneous, and full blood and tumor sets were available for few patients, with initial-recurrent tumor pairs available for even fewer patients.

The sample's time point label, in plain terms: after dendritic cell vaccination, including at tumor progression/relapse. Patients were selected on the basis of adequate residual fresh-frozen tumor tissue and more than two years of available survival data. Although molecular status otherwise differed among the glioblastoma patients, no patient had an isocitrate dehydrogenase mutation. PBMC were collected before vaccination, two weeks after the third vaccination, and at tumor progression if tumor progression occurred. Genomic DNA was extracted with the Qiagen DNeasy Blood extraction Kit. This clonotype was obtained from a human donor with glioblastoma. The source material was blood, sampled after dendritic cell vaccination. The chain is made from TRBV5-1 and TRBJ2-1, and 12 junctional nucleotides match TRBD2. The nucleotides are TGCGCCAGCAGTTCGACCGGGACTAGCGGGCTAAGCTCCTACAATGAGCAGTTCTTC. Protein translation: CASSSTGTSGLSSYNEQFF.